Following are 31 T cell receptor beta chains from one sample sequenced in a study of cytomegalovirus exposure and HLA in healthy donors. The study ran its PCR with 60 Vbeta and 13 Jbeta primers. The protocol was immunoSEQ multiplex PCR, while the TCRdb copy is restricted to in-frame clones and leaves out a portion. The table shows 90,000 to 120,000 clones, with about 80% occurring only once. Sequencing used PBMCs. These TCRs come from a middle-aged woman in good health and CMV-seronegative.

The chain carries TRBV19 and TRBJ2-1; TRBD2 matches at 15 bases. The CDR3 length is 14 residues. V lost 7 bases to trimming and J lost 7 bases; unmatched junction nucleotides: 2. Per the germline V gene, CDR1 is LNHDA and CDR2 is SQIVND (reference sequence). The CDR3 coding sequence is TGTGCCAGTACCGGACTAGCGGGAGGGAATGAGCAGTTCTTC. It specifies CASTGLAGGNEQFF.

This chain uses TRBV19 with TRBJ1-6, with D perhaps TRBD1 (6 bases). In germline, CDR1 is LNHDA, CDR2 SQIVND (reference sequence). This CDR3 contains 14 residues. Between the trimmed V and J ends, which lost 6 bases and 7 bases, there was a span of 13 bases. CDR3 in DNA: TGTGCCAGTAGAGCACAGGGAGAGAATTCACCCCTCCACTTT. It yields the protein CASRAQGENSPLHF.

J is TRBJ2-1 and V is TRBV11-2; D is uncertain. This CDR3 spans 15 amino acids. Between the trimmed V and J ends, which lost 1 base and 6 bases, there was a span of 13 bases. Looked up from germline, CDR1 is SGHAT and CDR2 is FQNNGV. The CDR3 protein is CASSLVGSQSNEQFF. The DNA for the CDR3 is TGTGCCAGCAGCTTAGTTGGTAGCCAGTCCAATGAGCAGTTCTTC.

The genes are TRBV10-3 and TRBJ2-1; the match to TRBD2 covers 9 bases. Germline CDR1 ENHRY, CDR2 SYGVKD. Unmatched junction bases numbered 7, after V lost 0 bases and J lost 4 bases. The CDR3 has 17 amino acids. The CDR3 DNA reads TGTGCCATCAGTGAGTCGGCGGGCGGGAGGGCTTACAATGAGCAGTTCTTC. It encodes CAISESAGGRAYNEQFF.

This chain links TRBV5-1 with TRBJ2-1; possibly TRBD2 for D (6 bases). CDR1 is SGHRS, CDR2 YFSETQ, per germline. This CDR3 spans 14 amino acids. The ends were cut back, 5 bases at V and 13 bases at J, with 22 bases in the middle. The CDR3 coding sequence is TGCGCCAGCAGGGCGGCTAGCGCTCAAGAGACCCAGTTCTTC. It translates to CASRAASAQETQFF.

This rearrangement joins TRBV9 to TRBJ2-1; 7 bases are shared with TRBD1. V dropped 0 bases and J dropped 1; count of bases not matched to a gene: 4. CDR1 is SGDLS and CDR2 is YYNGEE in the germline V gene. This CDR3 spans 16 amino acids. The CDR3 bases are TGTGCCAGCAGCGTAGATCAGGGGGTATCCTACAATGAGCAGTTCTTC. Translation gives CASSVDQGVSYNEQFF.

This clone has just a few counts. The rearrangement links TRBV7-9 to TRBJ2-3; TRBD2 aligns across 15 bases. CDR3 length: 16 amino acids. CDR1 SEHNR and CDR2 FQNEAQ come from the germline V gene (reference sequence). V gave up 5 bases and J gave up 4 bases; unmatched junction bases: 4. CDR3 sequence (DNA): TGTGCCAGCAGCCCGTGGACTAGCGGGAGGGCAGATACGCAGTATTTT. Translation: CASSPWTSGRADTQYF. The entire variable domain, with the rest obtained from reference TRBV7-9 and TRBJ2-3, is as follows: DTGVSQNPRHKITKRGQNVTFRCDPISEHNRLYWYRQTLGQGPEFLTYFQNEAQLEKSRLLSDRFSAERPKGSFSTLEIQRTEQGDSAMYLCASSPWTSGRADTQYFGPGTRLTVL.

This clone was counted once. The V gene is TRBV2, the J gene TRBJ2-1; TRBD1 might be the D (7 bases). Trimming left V 3 bases short and J 5 bases short, with 23 bases between. CDR3 size: 18 residues. CDR1 is SNHLY, CDR2 FYNNEI, per germline. As DNA, the CDR3 is TGTGCCAGCAGTGACGGGGCGGGGCCCGACAGGGTTGACAATGAGCAGTTCTTC. As protein: CASSDGAGPDRVDNEQFF.

The chain has TRBV4-3 and TRBJ2-2; 9 bases fit TRBD2. V was pared by 4 bases and J by 2 bases, with 8 bases of the junction left unmatched. The CDR3 is made up of 17 amino acids. CDR1 and CDR2 from the germline V gene are LGHNA and YSLEER. The CDR3: CASSPGAAGGNTGELFF. In DNA, the CDR3 is TGCGCCAGCAGCCCAGGGGCAGCGGGAGGCAACACCGGGGAGCTGTTTTTT.

The chain carries TRBV12-5 and TRBJ1-2, with D perhaps TRBD1 (5 bases). In germline, CDR1 is LGHNT, CDR2 FRNRAP. The CDR3 runs 13 residues. With 1 base removed from V and 4 bases from J, the gap between germline ends came to 7 bases. The CDR3 DNA sequence: TGTGCTAGTGGTTTGGCAGGGCTCTATGGCTACACCTTC. It yields the protein CASGLAGLYGYTF.

J is TRBJ2-1 and V is TRBV6-6; TRBD1 aligns across 10 bases. CDR3 length: 13 amino acids. Per the germline V gene, CDR1 is MNHNY and CDR2 is SVGAGI (reference sequence). DNA for the CDR3: TGTGCGTCGGACAGGGGGTCCTACAATGAGCAGTTCTTC. This encodes CASDRGSYNEQFF.

The CDR3 nucleotides read TGTGCCAGCAGCTCTTCGGGGGGACGGAATACGCAGTATTTT. As protein: CASSSSGGRNTQYF. The rearrangement links TRBV5-4 to TRBJ2-3, with TRBD2 matching over 7 bases. V lost 3 bases and J lost 7; bases outside the gene matches: 8. The CDR3 sequence is 14 residues long. Per germline, CDR1 SGHNT and CDR2 YYREEE (reference sequence).

The chain couples TRBV6-5 to TRBJ1-5; D possibly corresponds to TRBD1 (5 bases). The CDR3 totals 13 residues. In germline, CDR1 is MNHEY, CDR2 SVGAGI. Trimming took off 6 bases at V and 8 bases at J, with 14 bases between the two ends. The CDR3 bases are TGTGCCAGCAGCCGACGGGGGAGAGAGCCCCAGCATTTT. Protein: CASSRRGREPQHF.

V gene TRBV7-9 combines with J gene TRBJ2-1, with 8 nucleotides matching TRBD2. V lost 8 bases to trimming and J lost 8 bases; unmatched junction nucleotides: 8. The CDR3 has 13 residues. Looked up from germline, CDR1 is SEHNR and CDR2 is FQNEAQ (reference sequence). For the CDR3, the DNA is TGTGCCAGCGGGACGGGAGGGCCTTATGAGCAGTTCTTC. It specifies CASGTGGPYEQFF.

The chain has TRBV7-7 and TRBJ1-5; D is ambiguous. In germline, CDR1 is SSHAT, CDR2 FNYEAQ (reference sequence). The CDR3 extends over 14 amino acids. V was trimmed by 6 bases and J by 2 bases, leaving 11 bases between them. This CDR3 is CASRFLTGNQPQHF. CDR3 bases: TGTGCCAGCAGGTTTTTAACGGGCAATCAGCCCCAGCATTTT.

V and J are TRBV30 and TRBJ1-3; TRBD1 matches 8 bases. This CDR3 spans 16 amino acids. J gave up 2 bases and V 1 base, and 7 bases lay outside the gene matches. CDR1 is GTSNPN, CDR2 SVGIG, per germline (reference sequence). CDR3 DNA sequence: TGTGCCTGGAGTGACCCAGCAGGGGGCCCTGGAAACACCATATATTTT. Protein: CAWSDPAGGPGNTIYF. Full variable domain (remainder filled in from reference TRBV30 and TRBJ1-3): SQTIHQWPATLVQPVGSPLSLECTVEGTSNPNLYWYRQAAGRGLQLLFYSVGIGQISSEVPQNLSASRPQDRQFILSSKKLLLSDSGFYLCAWSDPAGGPGNTIYFGEGSWLTVV.

The count of this clone is one. V and J are TRBV7-2 and TRBJ1-1, with D perhaps matching TRBD1 (6 bases). The CDR3 spans 13 residues. The V end lost 2 bases, the J end lost 7 bases, and 11 bases lay between the germline ends. Germline-derived CDR1 and CDR2 are SGHTA and FQGNSA. CDR3 coding DNA: TGTGCCAGCAGCTTAAGTACGACAGGTGAAGCTTTCTTT. Encoded protein: CASSLSTTGEAFF.

The chain has TRBV29-1 and TRBJ1-2; 7 nucleotides agree with TRBD1. J gave up 1 base and V 6 bases, and 5 bases lay outside the gene matches. Germline V gene data show CDR1 as SQVTM and CDR2 as ANQGSEA. There are 13 residues in the CDR3. The CDR3 DNA sequence: TGCAGCGTCTTACGACAGGGTAACTATGGCTACACCTTC. Amino acids: CSVLRQGNYGYTF.

The chain links TRBV19 to TRBJ2-7; D may be TRBD1 (6 bases). Germline lookup yields CDR1 LNHDA and CDR2 SQIVND (reference sequence). The CDR3 has 14 amino acids. V was trimmed by 3 bases and J by 0 bases, leaving 9 bases between them. CDR3 in DNA: TGTGCCAGTAGTATGTACAGGGACTCCTACGAGCAGTACTTC. Protein product: CASSMYRDSYEQYF. Looking up the rest from reference TRBV19 and TRBJ2-7 gives the full variable domain: DGGITQSPKYLFRKEGQNVTLSCEQNLNHDAMYWYRQDPGQGLRLIYYSQIVNDFQKGDIAEGYSVSREKKESFPLTVTSAQKNPTAFYLCASSMYRDSYEQYFGPGTRLTVT.

The chain links TRBV18 to TRBJ2-7, with 10 bases fitting TRBD1. The V gene end was trimmed by 2 bases and the J gene end by 2 bases; junction bases not matched to a gene: 6. The V gene's germline CDR1 is KGHSH and CDR2 LQKENI. The CDR3 consists of 16 residues. The CDR3 spells CASSPSTGGFPYEQYF. The CDR3 DNA reads TGTGCCAGCTCACCATCGACAGGGGGCTTCCCCTACGAGCAGTACTTC.

This chain connects TRBV5-1 to TRBJ1-6, with 8 positions matching TRBD1. V shed 3 bases, J shed 7 bases, and the junction held 15 bases outside the gene matches. The germline CDR1 and CDR2 sequences are SGHRS and YFSETQ. CDR3 size: 18 residues. The CDR3 coding sequence is TGCGCCAGCAGCTGGGGTTCGGTTGGGACAGGCCAGAATTCACCCCTCCACTTT. Amino acids: CASSWGSVGTGQNSPLHF.

The CDR3 region has the DNA TGTGCCAGCAGTACACCGGGACTAGCGGGCATAAGGGTGGAAGAGCAGTACTTC. It yields the protein CASSTPGLAGIRVEEQYF. This chain links TRBV28 with TRBJ2-7, with 12 bases matching TRBD2. This CDR3 is 18 amino acids long. V was pared by 5 bases and J by 7 bases, with 18 bases of the junction left unmatched. The V gene's germline CDR1 is MDHEN and CDR2 SYDVKM.

This chain connects TRBV6-5 to TRBJ2-3; TRBD2 agrees at 7 bases. Germline V CDR1 and CDR2: MNHEY, SVGAGI. V dropped 4 bases and J dropped 5; count of bases not matched to a gene: 12. This CDR3 has 16 residues. The CDR3 sequence: CASSSGLILGRDTQYF. The CDR3 region has the DNA TGTGCCAGCAGTTCGGGACTAATACTTGGTCGAGATACGCAGTATTTT.

The chain uses TRBV10-1 and TRBJ2-7; TRBD2 matches 13 bases. Germline CDR1 and CDR2: WNHNN and SYGVQD (reference sequence). This CDR3 comprises 16 residues. Trimming took 6 bases from V and 3 from J; bases not matched to a gene: 8. Here the CDR3 DNA reads TGCGCCAGCAGCGGACTAGCGGGAGATATGGGCTACGAGCAGTACTTC. Translated, it gives CASSGLAGDMGYEQYF.

This clone was seen a handful of times. The chain joins TRBV15 to TRBJ2-1; D is perhaps TRBD2 (6 bases). The CDR3 totals 14 residues. Germline V CDR1 and CDR2: LNHNV, YYDKDF (reference sequence). V was shortened by 0 bases and J by 8 bases, with 11 bases between the two germline ends. CDR3 loop: CATSRDRGSDEQFF. CDR3 in DNA: TGTGCCACCAGCAGAGATCGGGGGAGTGATGAGCAGTTCTTC. The full variable domain, in which reference TRBV15 and TRBJ2-1 provide the parts outside the CDR3, is DAMVIQNPRYQVTQFGKPVTLSCSQTLNHNVMYWYQQKSSQAPKLLFHYYDKDFNNEADTPDNFQSRRPNTSFCFLDIRSPGLGDTAMYLCATSRDRGSDEQFFGPGTRLTVL.

A note on this clone: Other DNA sequences in this specimen translate into the identical CDR3. This chain joins TRBV5-4 and TRBJ1-1, with unresolved D. Germline loops: CDR1 SGHNT, CDR2 YYREEE (reference sequence). Trimming removed 1 base at V and 4 bases at J, with 5 bases between. The CDR3 contains 12 residues. The DNA for the CDR3 is TGTGCCAGCAGCTTGAGCGGCACTGAAGCTTTCTTT. Translated, it gives CASSLSGTEAFF.

V is TRBV29-1 and J is TRBJ2-4; 11 bases line up with TRBD2. Trimming took 7 bases from V and 5 from J; bases not matched to a gene: 1. CDR3 length equals 12 residues. Germline V gene lookup returns CDR1 SQVTM and CDR2 ANQGSEA. CDR3 in DNA: TGCAGCGGGGGACTAGCGGAAAACATTCAGTACTTC. Its translation: CSGGLAENIQYF. Drawing the rest from reference TRBV29-1 and TRBJ2-4, the complete variable domain is SAVISQKPSRDICQRGTSLTIQCQVDSQVTMMFWYRQQPGQSLTLIATANQGSEATYESGFVIDKFPISRPNLTFSTLTVSNMSPEDSSIYLCSGGLAENIQYFGAGTRLSVL.

This clone was recorded a few times. The chain carries TRBV2 and TRBJ2-3; TRBD2 aligns across 8 bases. V trimming: 9 bases; J trimming: 2 bases; junction bases outside the gene matches: 7. Germline V CDR1 and CDR2: SNHLY, FYNNEI. The CDR3 contains 14 residues. The CDR3 DNA sequence: TGTGCCAGTGGGCGGGGGGTCCCCACAGATACGCAGTATTTT. This gives the protein CASGRGVPTDTQYF.

The chain uses TRBV10-3 and TRBJ1-1; 10 nucleotides agree with TRBD1. CDR1 and CDR2 from the germline V gene are ENHRY and SYGVKD. The J segment lost 1 base and the V segment lost 6 bases, leaving 11 bases of the junction unmatched. The CDR3 has 17 residues. The chain's CDR3 is CAIRDVPGQGSNTEAFF. As DNA, the CDR3 is TGTGCCATCAGGGATGTCCCGGGACAGGGGTCGAACACTGAAGCTTTCTTT.

The genes are TRBV28 and TRBJ2-7, with TRBD2 identical over 7 bases. CDR3 length: 15 residues. V dropped 2 bases and J dropped 3; count of bases not matched to a gene: 7. CDR1 and CDR2 (germline): MDHEN, SYDVKM. In nucleotides, the CDR3 is TGTGCCAGCAGTTTAGGGGGAGCGGGGTTCTACGAGCAGTACTTC. It yields the protein CASSLGGAGFYEQYF.

This clone appeared once. V and J are TRBV27 and TRBJ2-1; D is perhaps TRBD2 (5 bases). The CDR3 spans 17 residues. Germline loops: CDR1 MNHEY, CDR2 SMNVEV (reference sequence). Trimming took off 5 bases at V and 0 bases at J, with 17 bases between the two ends. The CDR3 spells CASSEYSGRDSYNEQFF. The CDR3 nucleotides are TGTGCCAGCAGTGAGTACTCCGGACGGGACTCCTACAATGAGCAGTTCTTC.